The present T cell receptor beta chain was sequenced within a study of response to subunit inactivated influenza vaccine. In the case of this clonotype: As yet, its antigen is unknown.

Overall study findings and caveats: Authors suggested each seasonal influenza vaccination recruits few new T cells.

TCRdb called the RT-PCR reads again in MiXCR, with one record for every CDR3 protein. The data show roughly 700,000 distinct CDR3 sequences, approximately 15% seen once. The source was PBMCs from blood, collected around two weeks before vaccination. The sequence derives from a man in his forties or fifties who received an inactivated influenza vaccine.

This CDR3 reads CASSQDLAGISYNEQFF. The CDR3 DNA reads TGTGCCAGCAGCCAAGATCTAGCGGGGATCTCCTACAATGAGCAGTTCTTC. The V and J genes are TRBV4-2 and TRBJ2-1; TRBD2 aligns across 9 bases. CDR1 and CDR2 from the germline V gene are LGHNA and YNFKEQ. CDR3 length equals 17 residues. Trimming at V came to 0 bases and at J to 0 bases, leaving 3 bases not matched to a gene.